The 17 T cell receptor beta chains reported below all come from one sample, sequenced in a study of CD8 T cells in Susac syndrome. It was with random hexamers that about 0.45 to 1 ug RNA was reverse transcribed. TCRdb redid the calling of the immunoSEQ multiplex PCR reads with MiXCR, one entry per CDR3 protein. The data contain approximately 150,000 distinct CDR3 sequences, around 90% of them singletons. Material: CD4+ T cells from PBMCs. These receptors came from a human donor in good health.

V usage is TRBV9 and J usage is TRBJ2-3; TRBD2 agrees at 12 bases. This CDR3 region has 21 residues. In germline, CDR1 is SGDLS, CDR2 YYNGEE. V shed 4 bases, J shed 1 base, and the junction held 19 bases outside the gene matches. CDR3 nucleotide sequence: TGTGCCAGCAGCATCGATGGCCGGACTAGCGGGGTTGGGGGGGGCACAGATACGCAGTATTTT. Translation gives CASSIDGRTSGVGGGTDTQYF.

J is TRBJ1-2 and V is TRBV6-2 or TRBV6-3; tentative D call: TRBD1 (5 bases). V lost 5 bases and J lost 3, with 16 bases in between. The CDR3 totals 15 residues. The germline V gene encodes CDR1 MNHEY and CDR2 SVGEGT. CDR3 protein: CASSKTRGADYGYTF. The CDR3 DNA reads TGTGCCAGCAGTAAAACTCGGGGCGCGGACTATGGCTACACCTTC.

The V call is TRBV20-1, the J call TRBJ1-4, with 9 bases identical to TRBD1. Germline V gene sequence: CDR1 DFQATT, CDR2 SNEGSKA (reference sequence). This CDR3 region has 13 residues. V was clipped by 6 bases and J by 10 bases; unmatched bases: 9. The CDR3 here is CSARQGVGGKLFF. CDR3 coding DNA: TGCAGTGCAAGACAGGGGGTCGGGGGAAAACTGTTTTTT.

The genes are TRBV5-1 and TRBJ1-1; 8 bases map to TRBD1. CDR1 SGHRS and CDR2 YFSETQ come from the germline V gene. The CDR3 sequence is 14 residues long. With 5 bases clipped from V and 8 bases from J, the junction kept 11 bases outside the gene matches. The CDR3 DNA reads TGCGCCAGCAGTAAATCGGGACAGGATCTGGAAGCTTTCTTT. This codes for CASSKSGQDLEAFF.

The genes are TRBV29-1 and TRBJ2-7; D is unclear. The CDR3 loop spans 12 amino acids. Germline values: CDR1 SQVTM, CDR2 ANQGSEA. The V end lost 4 bases, the J end lost 1 base, and 8 bases lay between the germline ends. CDR3 residues: CSVAEVSYEQYF. The CDR3 DNA sequence: TGCAGCGTTGCTGAAGTGTCCTACGAGCAGTACTTC.

The CDR3 here is CATTPRTGESYEQYF. Here the CDR3 DNA reads TGTGCCACCACACCGCGGACAGGGGAGTCCTACGAGCAGTACTTC. The chain is built from TRBV6-6 and TRBJ2-7; 9 nucleotides match TRBD1. Germline V gives CDR1 MNHNY, CDR2 SVGAGI (reference sequence). Trimming at V came to 10 bases and at J to 1 base, leaving 11 bases not matched to a gene. The CDR3 spans 15 residues.

This clonotype occurred once. The chain has TRBV10-1 and TRBJ1-6; no reliable D call. Between the trimmed V and J ends, which lost 3 bases and 7 bases, there was a span of 7 bases. CDR3 length equals 13 residues. Per the germline V gene, CDR1 is WNHNN and CDR2 is SYGVQD (reference sequence). CDR3 bases: TGCGCCAGCAGTGAAAACATCAATTCACCCCTCCACTTT. Protein product: CASSENINSPLHF.

The V gene is TRBV20-1, the J gene TRBJ2-3; 9 bases match TRBD2. The trim removed 6 bases at V and 1 base at J, leaving 5 bases unmatched. The CDR3 is made up of 14 amino acids. CDR1 and CDR2 (germline): DFQATT, SNEGSKA (reference sequence). CDR3 DNA: TGCAGTGCGTCCCTAGCGGGACGCACAGATACGCAGTATTTT. Translated, it gives CSASLAGRTDTQYF.

The chain carries TRBV5-1 and TRBJ2-5; D remains unclear. This CDR3 region has 15 residues. Per the germline V gene, CDR1 is SGHRS and CDR2 is YFSETQ. V was cut by 0 bases and J by 3 bases, with 12 bases left in between. The CDR3: CASSLEVFIEETQYF. CDR3 sequence (DNA): TGCGCCAGCAGCTTGGAGGTGTTTATTGAAGAGACCCAGTACTTC. The entire variable domain, with the rest obtained from reference TRBV5-1 and TRBJ2-5, is as follows: KAGVTQTPRYLIKTRGQQVTLSCSPISGHRSVSWYQQTPGQGLQFLFEYFSETQRNKGNFPGRFSGRQFSNSRSEMNVSTLELGDSALYLCASSLEVFIEETQYFGPGTRLLVL.

The chain links TRBV7-2 to TRBJ1-2; no firm D call. V lost 5 bases and J lost 5, with 15 bases in between. Germline CDR1 and CDR2: SGHTA and FQGNSA. The CDR3 has 14 residues. CDR3 residues: CASSPVPFLYGYTF. The CDR3 nucleotides read TGTGCCAGCAGCCCCGTCCCCTTCTTGTATGGCTACACCTTC.

The chain is built from TRBV19 and TRBJ2-7, with TRBD1 identical over 8 bases. The CDR3 is 15 amino acids. Unmatched junction bases numbered 7, after V lost 4 bases and J lost 2 bases. Germline CDR1 is LNHDA and CDR2 is SQIVND (reference sequence). CDR3: CASSTLPGQAYEQYF. For the CDR3, the DNA is TGTGCCAGTAGTACGCTCCCGGGACAGGCCTACGAGCAGTACTTC. The complete variable domain, with remaining parts taken from reference TRBV19 and TRBJ2-7, reads DGGITQSPKYLFRKEGQNVTLSCEQNLNHDAMYWYRQDPGQGLRLIYYSQIVNDFQKGDIAEGYSVSREKKESFPLTVTSAQKNPTAFYLCASSTLPGQAYEQYFGPGTRLTVT.

This clonotype appeared once. This sequence joins TRBV7-9 and TRBJ1-1, with D perhaps matching TRBD1 (6 bases). This CDR3 spans 16 amino acids. The ends were cut back, 4 bases at V and 5 bases at J, with 20 bases in the middle. Looked up from germline, CDR1 is SEHNR and CDR2 is FQNEAQ (reference sequence). The CDR3 DNA reads TGTGCCAGCAGCTCTATAGGGGGGGGCGGTGGGACTGAAGCTTTCTTT. Residues: CASSSIGGGGGTEAFF. The variable domain in full, with the rest retrieved from reference TRBV7-9 and TRBJ1-1, is DTGVSQNPRHKITKRGQNVTFRCDPISEHNRLYWYRQTLGQGPEFLTYFQNEAQLEKSRLLSDRFSAERPKGSFSTLEIQRTEQGDSAMYLCASSSIGGGGGTEAFFGQGTRLTVV.

This clonotype was seen a few times. The rearrangement links TRBV7-9 to TRBJ2-1; D unresolved. Germline-derived CDR1 and CDR2 are SEHNR and FQNEAQ (reference sequence). V was trimmed by 3 bases and J by 5 bases, leaving 8 bases between them. CDR3 length equals 13 residues. CDR3 nucleotides: TGTGCCAGCAGCTTCATGGCCAACAATGAGCAGTTCTTC. Its protein is CASSFMANNEQFF.

The chain recombines TRBV28 with TRBJ1-6; possible D gene TRBD1, 6 bases. V lost 7 bases and J lost 7, with 14 bases in between. The germline V gene has CDR1 MDHEN and CDR2 SYDVKM. The CDR3 has 14 residues. CDR3 loop: CASIPGHYNSPLHF. The CDR3 nucleotides read TGTGCCAGCATCCCGGGACACTACAATTCACCCCTCCACTTT.

This clonotype appeared a single time. The V gene is TRBV12-3 or TRBV12-4, the J gene TRBJ2-7; 9 bases match TRBD2. Trimming took 3 bases from V and 3 from J; bases not matched to a gene: 6. There are 15 residues in the CDR3. The CDR3 region has the DNA TGTGCCAGCAGTTTTACTAGCGGGTCCTTCTACGAGCAGTACTTC. Protein product: CASSFTSGSFYEQYF.

This clonotype was observed once. The rearrangement uses TRBV20-1 and TRBJ2-1; D assignment may be TRBD1 or TRBD2 (5 bases each). Trimming pared 5 bases from V and 10 bases from J, leaving 15 bases between. Germline V lookup: CDR1 DFQATT, CDR2 SNEGSKA (reference sequence). The CDR3 loop spans 12 amino acids. CDR3 residues: CSASRQREEQFF. In DNA, the CDR3 is TGCAGTGCTTCTCGACAGAGGGAGGAGCAGTTCTTC.

The V and J genes are TRBV24-1 and TRBJ2-5, with TRBD2 matching 13 bases. V was clipped by 1 base and J by 4 bases; unmatched bases: 5. CDR1 KGHDR and CDR2 SFDVKD come from the germline V gene. This CDR3 comprises 17 residues. The CDR3 loop reads CATSDFGLAGVGETQYF. The CDR3 DNA sequence: TGTGCCACCAGTGATTTCGGACTAGCGGGAGTTGGAGAGACCCAGTACTTC.